This TCR beta chain was captured in a study of shared clonotypes between healthy human individuals. At the level of the study: The donor pool was made up of two women and three men aged 18 to 49.

V shed 7 bases and J shed 6 bases, with 18 bases lying between them. Germline values: CDR1 MNHEY, CDR2 SVGAGI. The CDR3 consists of 14 residues. In regard to this clone: Its antigen remains unknown.

Study results and limitations: Clonotype sharing among the donors was expected to vary with sequencing depth. The represented genetic and exposure-history diversity was limited by the small number of donors.

Only in-frame clones appear in the TCRdb table, and some are missing; sequencing was by immunoSEQ multiplex PCR. The sample has a few million clones; about nine tenths are singletons. Sequenced input: naive CD4+ T cells from PBMCs. Subset of the sample: CD45RA+ positively selected. The chain employs TRBV6-5 and TRBJ1-1; maybe TRBD1 (6 bases). The sequence was obtained from a man younger than 35 in good health. Some clones in this sample may be carry-over from other donors' samples. The CDR3 protein is CASNERDRRPEAFF. The CDR3 DNA reads as TGTGCCAGCAATGAACGTGACAGGAGGCCTGAAGCTTTCTTT.